This T cell receptor (beta chain) was profiled in a study of blood T cells in healthy people across ages. Overall study context: With template switching, about one barcoded beta molecule was captured per two T cells.

Study-level findings and limits: Diversity estimates from one million T cells were considered underestimates. Age showed a roughly linear inverse relationship with TCR beta diversity per million T cells.

Per sample, extraction of total RNA gave at least 5.5 micrograms in every case. Primers used in a second PCR of about 7 to 12 cycles were a sample-barcoded 5' primer and a J-beta primer mix. Via MiXCR, TCRdb re-called the 5' RACE reads, giving one row per CDR3 protein. The table has 780,000 or so distinct CDR3 sequences, approximately 60% seen once. Comments on this clonotype: The antigen remains unidentified. A much larger clone differs by one base, so this may be a read error.

The CDR3 has 13 residues. CDR1 LGHNA and CDR2 YSLEER come from the germline V gene. The germline V and J ends were trimmed by 5 bases and 6 bases, with 13 bases remaining between them. This TCR was recovered from a man aged 40-49 years in good health. The chain couples TRBV4-3 to TRBJ1-2; the D gene is possibly TRBD1 (6 bases). The specimen sequenced was blood. CDR3 DNA sequence: TGCGCCAGCAGCGACAGGTTTGGGGATGGCTACACCTTC. This translates into CASSDRFGDGYTF.